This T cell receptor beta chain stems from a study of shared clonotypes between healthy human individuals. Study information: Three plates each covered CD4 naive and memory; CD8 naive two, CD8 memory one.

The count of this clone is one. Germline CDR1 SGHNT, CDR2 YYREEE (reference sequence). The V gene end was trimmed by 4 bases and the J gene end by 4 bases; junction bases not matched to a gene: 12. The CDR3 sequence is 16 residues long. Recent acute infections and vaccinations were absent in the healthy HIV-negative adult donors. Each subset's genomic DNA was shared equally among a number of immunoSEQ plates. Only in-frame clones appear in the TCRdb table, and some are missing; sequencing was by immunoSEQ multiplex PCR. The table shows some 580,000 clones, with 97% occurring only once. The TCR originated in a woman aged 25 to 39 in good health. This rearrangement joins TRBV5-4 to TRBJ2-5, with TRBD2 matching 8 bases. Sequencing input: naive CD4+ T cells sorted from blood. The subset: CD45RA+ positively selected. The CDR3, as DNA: TGTGCCAGCAGCCTGGACCACGGGAGGGTTGGAGAGACCCAGTACTTC. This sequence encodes CASSLDHGRVGETQYF.